A single sample gave rise to the 27 T cell receptor beta chains below, sequenced in a study of identical twins. One entry per CDR3 protein, called by TCRdb with MiXCR from the 5' RACE reads. The sample holds 690,000 or so distinct CDR3 sequences, around 8.6% seen once. The same sample was also studied in work on yellow fever vaccine responses in identical twins.

What was sequenced was PBMCs. Receptors were obtained from a woman aged 18 to 35 in good health.

This clonotype has more than one count but fewer than ten. This CDR3 reads CASSLMAEPRTGVWNTQYF. CDR3 nucleotides: TGTGCCAGCAGTTTAATGGCAGAACCGAGGACAGGCGTCTGGAATACGCAGTATTTT. The rearrangement joins TRBV27 to TRBJ2-3; 7 bases agree with TRBD1. The germline CDR1 and CDR2 sequences are MNHEY and SMNVEV (reference sequence). There are 19 residues in the CDR3. The V and J ends lost 2 bases and 7 bases, in that order; junction bases with no gene match: 21.

This clonotype was detected many times. The chain links TRBV29-1 to TRBJ1-6; TRBD1 matches at 7 bases. The germline gives CDR1 SQVTM, CDR2 ANQGSEA. The CDR3 is 14 amino acids. V lost 1 base, J lost 8 bases, and 5 bases stayed unmatched. CDR3 bases: TGCAGCGTTGAAGTCGGGGACAGCTATTCACCCCTCCACTTT. This codes for CSVEVGDSYSPLHF. The whole variable domain, filled in from reference TRBV29-1 and TRBJ1-6, reads SAVISQKPSRDICQRGTSLTIQCQVDSQVTMMFWYRQQPGQSLTLIATANQGSEATYESGFVIDKFPISRPNLTFSTLTVSNMSPEDSSIYLCSVEVGDSYSPLHFGNGTRLTVT.

The chain couples TRBV19 to TRBJ2-5, with 8 bases identical to TRBD2. The CDR3 runs 17 residues. V dropped 7 bases and J dropped 1; count of bases not matched to a gene: 14. The germline gives CDR1 LNHDA, CDR2 SQIVND (reference sequence). CDR3 protein: CASTEHKGAGGQETQYF. The CDR3 bases are TGTGCCAGTACTGAACATAAGGGCGCGGGAGGCCAAGAGACCCAGTACTTC.

The chain links TRBV20-1 to TRBJ2-7; TRBD1 might be the D (6 bases). CDR3 size: 14 residues. Germline V lookup: CDR1 DFQATT, CDR2 SNEGSKA (reference sequence). Trimming shortened V by 3 bases and J by 3 bases, and 15 bases separated the two germline ends. DNA of the CDR3: TGCAGTGCTAGCCTGGTGGGGGCGGTCTACGAGCAGTACTTC. This gives the protein CSASLVGAVYEQYF.

The chain couples TRBV6-6 to TRBJ1-2; D may be TRBD1 (5 bases). Germline CDR1 reads MNHNY; CDR2 reads SVGAGI (reference sequence). Trimming shortened V by 5 bases and J by 5 bases, and 12 bases separated the two germline ends. CDR3 length: 13 residues. For the CDR3, the DNA is TGTGCCAGCAGTACGAGCGAGGGGTATGGCTACACCTTC. Residues: CASSTSEGYGYTF.

This clonotype was seen repeatedly, ten times or more. V usage is TRBV20-1 and J usage is TRBJ2-5; perhaps TRBD1 as D (5 bases). From germline, CDR1 is DFQATT and CDR2 SNEGSKA (reference sequence). The CDR3 runs to 13 residues. V shed 5 bases and J shed 2 bases, with 12 bases lying between them. CDR3 sequence: CSAWTSGQETQYF. The CDR3 DNA sequence: TGCAGTGCTTGGACATCAGGTCAAGAGACCCAGTACTTC.

V is TRBV4-1 and J is TRBJ2-7; D is uncertain. CDR3 length equals 14 residues. V lost 0 bases and J lost 1, with 7 bases in between. Germline CDR1 reads MGHRA; CDR2 reads YSYEKL. CDR3 protein: CASSQESQSYEQYF. The CDR3, as DNA: TGCGCCAGCAGCCAAGAATCACAATCCTACGAGCAGTACTTC.

V is TRBV10-3 and J is TRBJ2-3; D possibly corresponds to TRBD2 (6 bases). This CDR3 contains 13 residues. With 2 bases removed from V and 3 bases from J, the gap between germline ends came to 6 bases. Germline V gives CDR1 ENHRY, CDR2 SYGVKD. The DNA of the CDR3 is TGTGCCATCAGTGAGGGGAGGACAGATACGCAGTATTTT. This translates into CAISEGRTDTQYF.

The chain carries TRBV11-2 and TRBJ2-5; D is possibly TRBD2 (6 bases). Germline assignment: CDR1 SGHAT and CDR2 FQNNGV. Trimming took off 5 bases at V and 5 bases at J, with 15 bases between the two ends. The CDR3 extends over 14 amino acids. The CDR3, as DNA: TGTGCCAGCAGCCGGGTCTCTGGGGGGGAGACCCAGTACTTC. Protein: CASSRVSGGETQYF.

The rearrangement links TRBV27 to TRBJ2-7; 16 bases align to TRBD2. The CDR3 loop spans 17 amino acids. Trimming took 4 bases from V and 6 from J; bases not matched to a gene: 9. Germline V gene lookup returns CDR1 MNHEY and CDR2 SMNVEV (reference sequence). The CDR3 loop reads CASSSLGLAGGPREQYF. For the CDR3, the DNA is TGTGCCAGCAGTTCATTGGGACTAGCGGGGGGGCCCCGCGAGCAGTACTTC.

This clonotype was found a few times. V usage is TRBV5-1 and J usage is TRBJ2-3; 13 bases line up with TRBD2. Germline CDR1 SGHRS, CDR2 YFSETQ. V lost 4 bases, J lost 0 bases, and 8 bases stayed unmatched. This CDR3 has 18 residues. In DNA, the CDR3 is TGCGCCAGCAGCCGGCGAGGGACTAGCGGGGAGAGCACAGATACGCAGTATTTT. This encodes CASSRRGTSGESTDTQYF.

J is TRBJ2-6 and V is TRBV12-3 or TRBV12-4, with no clear D. The CDR3 extends over 13 amino acids. V dropped 8 bases and J dropped 1 base, with 6 bases sitting between them. The CDR3: CASEESGANVLTF. CDR3 nucleotide sequence: TGTGCCAGCGAGGAGTCTGGGGCCAACGTCCTGACTTTC.

This clonotype showed up just a few times. A read error may produce the germline difference seen at one junction end. This chain links TRBV7-7 with TRBJ2-1, with D tentatively TRBD2 (5 bases). CDR3 length: 14 amino acids. Germline-derived CDR1 and CDR2 are SSHAT and FNYEAQ (reference sequence). CDR3 sequence: CASSLILGSNEQFF. CDR3 in DNA: TGTGCTAGCAGCTTAATCTTAGGGAGCAATGAGCAGTTCTTC.

This clonotype was picked up a small number of times. The chain combines TRBV6-1 with TRBJ2-7; 9 bases fit TRBD2. Trimming cost V 7 bases and J 2 bases; bases outside gene matches: 12. Germline values: CDR1 MNHNS, CDR2 SASEGT. The CDR3 extends over 16 amino acids. In DNA form, the CDR3 reads TGTGCCAGCACCGACTCGGCTAGCGGGAAGCCCTACGAGCAGTACTTC. Encoded protein: CASTDSASGKPYEQYF.

This clonotype came up many times. The chain has TRBV5-1 and TRBJ2-3; TRBD2 matches at 8 bases. The germline CDR1 and CDR2 sequences are SGHRS and YFSETQ. This CDR3 is 15 amino acids long. V dropped 1 base and J dropped 5; count of bases not matched to a gene: 6. CDR3 DNA: TGCGCCAGCAGCTTGTTGTACGGGGGGGGAGATACGCAGTATTTT. Residues: CASSLLYGGGDTQYF.

The chain couples TRBV4-3 to TRBJ2-7; D remains ambiguous. CDR3 size: 15 residues. Trimming left V 0 bases short and J 4 bases short, with 13 bases between. The germline gives CDR1 LGHNA, CDR2 YSLEER. The CDR3 DNA sequence: TGCGCCAGCAGCCAAGATTTCGGCGAGACATACGAGCAGTACTTC. It specifies CASSQDFGETYEQYF.

This clonotype was observed a handful of times. This chain connects TRBV20-1 to TRBJ2-7; 11 bases agree with TRBD2. The CDR3 covers 14 residues. Germline trimming cut 3 bases from V and 3 bases from J; bases unmatched to any gene: 4. Germline V gene data show CDR1 as DFQATT and CDR2 as SNEGSKA (reference sequence). The CDR3 here is CSASTSGGNYEQYF. Written as DNA, the CDR3 is TGCAGTGCTAGTACTAGCGGGGGAAACTACGAGCAGTACTTC.

This clonotype was seen at least ten times. This sequence joins TRBV28 and TRBJ2-1, with no clear D. The CDR3 is 12 residues long. Germline assignment: CDR1 MDHEN and CDR2 SYDVKM. V lost 6 bases and J 6 bases, leaving 9 bases between the germline ends. CDR3 bases: TGTGCCAGCAGGCCCCCTTCCAATGAGCAGTTCTTC. It is translated as CASRPPSNEQFF.

The table lists this clonotype with a few counts. The chain has TRBV11-2 and TRBJ1-1; D is unclear. The CDR3 covers 13 residues. Germline V gene lookup returns CDR1 SGHAT and CDR2 FQNNGV. Trimming took 4 bases from V and 5 from J, leaving 11 bases between them. The CDR3 nucleotides read TGTGCCAGCAGCTCGGGTAGGGTAACTGAAGCTTTCTTT. This translates into CASSSGRVTEAFF. The whole variable domain, filled in from reference TRBV11-2 and TRBJ1-1, reads EAGVAQSPRYKIIEKRQSVAFWCNPISGHATLYWYQQILGQGPKLLIQFQNNGVVDDSQLPKDRFSAERLKGVDSTLKIQPAKLEDSAVYLCASSSGRVTEAFFGQGTRLTVV.

There are a few counts of this clonotype. This chain joins TRBV7-8 and TRBJ2-7, with TRBD1 as a possible D gene (6 bases). Trimming cost V 5 bases and J 9 bases, with 14 bases left between them. Germline CDR1 and CDR2: SGHVS and FQNEAQ. The CDR3 runs 12 residues. The CDR3 coding sequence is TGTGCCAGCAGCCCCGACAGGAACGGGCAGTACTTC. Its protein product is CASSPDRNGQYF. Full variable domain (remainder filled in from reference TRBV7-8 and TRBJ2-7): GAGVSQSPRYKVAKRGQDVALRCDPISGHVSLFWYQQALGQGPEFLTYFQNEAQLDKSGLPSDRFFAERPEGSVSTLKIQRTQQEDSAVYLCASSPDRNGQYFGPGTRLTVT.

This clonotype has more than one count but fewer than ten. The rearrangement uses TRBV5-1 and TRBJ2-3; 9 bases map to TRBD1. The CDR3 consists of 16 residues. V was pared by 3 bases and J by 2 bases, with 7 bases of the junction left unmatched. Germline V gene data show CDR1 as SGHRS and CDR2 as YFSETQ. The CDR3 region has the DNA TGCGCCAGCAGCTGGACAGGGGCCTCTTTCACAGATACGCAGTATTTT. Protein sequence: CASSWTGASFTDTQYF.

Only a few counts were recorded for this clonotype. The rearrangement joins TRBV5-6 to TRBJ2-2, with 10 bases that match TRBD1. CDR3 length: 16 residues. The V gene's germline CDR1 is SGHDT and CDR2 YYEEEE. J was trimmed by 6 bases and V by 4 bases; bases with no gene match: 9. The chain's CDR3 is CASSQPTGGSAGELFF. Written as DNA, the CDR3 is TGTGCCAGCAGCCAACCGACAGGGGGCTCCGCCGGGGAGCTGTTTTTT.

This clonotype was counted between two and nine times. The chain couples TRBV6-1 to TRBJ1-1; D unclear. CDR3 length equals 14 residues. Deletions cut 6 bases from V and 0 bases from J, with 11 bases between. Germline loops: CDR1 MNHNS, CDR2 SASEGT. CDR3 in amino acids: CASRAETMNTEAFF. CDR3 in DNA: TGTGCCAGCAGGGCGGAGACCATGAACACTGAAGCTTTCTTT.

This clonotype was detected ten times or more. This rearrangement joins TRBV5-1 to TRBJ1-1, with a possible D match to TRBD1 (6 bases). The CDR3 is 13 amino acids. CDR1 is SGHRS, CDR2 YFSETQ, per germline. V gave up 4 bases and J gave up 4 bases, with 11 bases separating them. In DNA form, the CDR3 reads TGCGCCAGCAGCCCGGGGGGCGGCACTGAAGCTTTCTTT. Residues: CASSPGGGTEAFF. The variable domain in full, completed from reference TRBV5-1 and TRBJ1-1, reads KAGVTQTPRYLIKTRGQQVTLSCSPISGHRSVSWYQQTPGQGLQFLFEYFSETQRNKGNFPGRFSGRQFSNSRSEMNVSTLELGDSALYLCASSPGGGTEAFFGQGTRLTVV.

This clonotype was recorded a few times. This chain joins TRBV20-1 and TRBJ2-7; D may be TRBD1 (7 bases). The CDR3 loop spans 16 amino acids. CDR1 is DFQATT, CDR2 SNEGSKA, per germline (reference sequence). Between the trimmed V and J ends, which lost 0 bases and 1 base, there was a span of 16 bases. CDR3 in amino acids: CSARDQGGLVSYEQYF. CDR3 bases: TGCAGTGCTAGAGATCAGGGGGGACTGGTATCCTACGAGCAGTACTTC.

This clonotype was observed a few times. This chain uses TRBV9 with TRBJ2-3; 9 positions agree with TRBD1. The CDR3 extends over 14 amino acids. V shed 6 bases, J shed 0 bases, and the junction held 2 bases outside the gene matches. CDR1 and CDR2 (germline): SGDLS, YYNGEE. CDR3 loop: CASNRGQSTDTQYF. The CDR3 bases are TGTGCCAGCAACAGGGGGCAGAGCACAGATACGCAGTATTTT.

The chain combines TRBV4-3 with TRBJ2-7; 8 nucleotides line up with TRBD1. Germline V gives CDR1 LGHNA, CDR2 YSLEER. There are 14 residues in the CDR3. Trimming took 3 bases from V and 4 from J; bases not matched to a gene: 5. The CDR3 coding sequence is TGCGCCAGCAGCCAGAGACAGGGGCTATACGAGCAGTACTTC. Translating gives CASSQRQGLYEQYF.